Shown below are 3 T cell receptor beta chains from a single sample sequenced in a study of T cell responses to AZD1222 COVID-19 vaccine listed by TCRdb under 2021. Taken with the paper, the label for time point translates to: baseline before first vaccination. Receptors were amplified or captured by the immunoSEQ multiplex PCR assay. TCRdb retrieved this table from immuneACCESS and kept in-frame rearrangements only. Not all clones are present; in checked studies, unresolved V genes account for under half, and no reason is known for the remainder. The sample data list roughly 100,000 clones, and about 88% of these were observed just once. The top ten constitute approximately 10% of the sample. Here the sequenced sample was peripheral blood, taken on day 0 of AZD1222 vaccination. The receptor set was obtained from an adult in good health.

The CDR3 spells CARRGSRTVETQYF. The DNA for the CDR3 is TGTGCCCGCCGAGGGAGCAGGACGGTTGAGACCCAGTACTTC. The chain has TRBV9 and TRBJ2-5; tentatively, D is TRBD2 (5 bases). The germline CDR1 and CDR2 sequences are SGDLS and YYNGEE. The CDR3 length is 14 residues. Trimming took off 10 bases at V and 5 bases at J, with 21 bases between the two ends.

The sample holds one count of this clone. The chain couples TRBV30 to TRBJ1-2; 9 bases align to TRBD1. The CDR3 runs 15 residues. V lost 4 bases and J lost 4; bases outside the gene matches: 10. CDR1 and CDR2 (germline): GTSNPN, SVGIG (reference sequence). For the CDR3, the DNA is TGTGCCTGGACCCTGCCCGAGACAGGGGGCTATGGCTACACCTTC. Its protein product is CAWTLPETGGYGYTF.

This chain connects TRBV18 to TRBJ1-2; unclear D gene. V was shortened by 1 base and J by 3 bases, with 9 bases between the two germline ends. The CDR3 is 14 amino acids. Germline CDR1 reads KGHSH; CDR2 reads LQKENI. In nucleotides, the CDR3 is TGTGCCAGCTCACCACGCGTCATGGACTATGGCTACACCTTC. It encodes CASSPRVMDYGYTF.